This TCR beta chain was sequenced during a study of cytomegalovirus exposure and HLA in healthy donors. General study results and limits: Versus the roughly 670-donor mean, an Asian-associated ancestry cluster reportedly showed fewer N-insertions in a later analysis.

As regards this clone: Its antigen is unknown.

The CDR3 loop spans 11 amino acids. Germline CDR1 is SQVTM and CDR2 is ANQGSEA. The V gene lost 6 bases and the J gene lost 6 bases, with 11 bases spanning the gap. Amplification used 60 Vbeta primers and 13 Jbeta primers. The assay was immunoSEQ multiplex PCR, and TCRdb's table has in-frame clones only and misses some. The table shows about 190,000 clones, with 60% to 80% occurring only once. Sequencing was carried out using PBMCs. The chain carries TRBV29-1 and TRBJ1-2; TRBD1 is a possible D gene (6 bases). The source of this sequence is a woman aged 25 to 39 in good health and CMV-seropositive. The DNA of the CDR3 is TGCAGCGTCCTCTCAGGGGATGGCTACACCTTC. Encoded protein: CSVLSGDGYTF.